Sequencing of this T cell receptor (beta chain) was carried out in a study of cytomegalovirus exposure and HLA in healthy donors (dated by TCRdb to 2016 to 2017). In terms of the full investigation: According to an earlier analysis of a few hundred of the donors, some 180 million T cells yielded roughly 100 million unique TCR beta sequences and 276 Gb of sequence data. Roughly 300 gigabases of sequencing data and tens of millions of unique TCR sequences were included in an early release covering around 600 HLA-typed donors. The genetic ancestry cluster associated with self-reported Caucasian donors included about 81% of the 398 genotyped donors. The study was designed to test whether signatures of past pathogen exposure could be identified by cataloging public T cell receptors. The study used immunosequencing to profile the T cell repertoires of 666 subjects and linked those repertoires to cytomegalovirus serostatus. Besides the first cohort of 550 to 750 subjects, a separate validation cohort made up of 120 different subjects was used. To predict cytomegalovirus infection status, the study combined high-throughput TCR immunosequencing, statistical association of individual TCRs with disease status, and machine learning. A later analysis re-analyzed previously published TCR beta repertoires from 666 donors and added high-resolution HLA genotyping to study TCR occurrence patterns. Rather than drawing on any new phenotypic data, the later analysis identified candidate immune exposures from TCR beta sequences and the way those sequences occurred across donors. In an earlier analysis of about 590 of the donors, high-throughput TCR beta sequencing was used to judge whether each TCR beta V gene segment behaved as functional or pseudogenic. Donor age, sex, ethnicity and CMV serostatus were collected together with the repertoire data. A later genetic analysis used genome-wide SNP genotypes for about 60% of the roughly 700 donors, treating that subset as a discovery cohort. All discovery cohort repertoires had been generated using a single sequencing platform. Both class I and class II loci were covered by HLA typing, at four-digit resolution. Typing coverage varied by locus: roughly 620-630 donors for A, B, C, DRB1 and DQB1; approximately 560 for DQA1; about 570 for DPA1; around 450 for DPB1. About five DR-DQ haplotypes were treated as single units for association and clustering because of strong linkage in the cohort. Across approximately 420 genotyped donors of the cohort, an average of 235,054 unique TCR beta nucleotide sequences per donor were sequenced, and about a sixth of those sequences were non-productive. General study outcomes and caveats: While some public TCRs were present in many individuals, most TCR sequences turned up only very rarely across donors. Roughly uniform sequencing depth across donors was assumed in presence/absence analyses, although this assumption may not hold. Three of the identified cytomegalovirus-associated TCR beta chains were confirmed in vitro to be specific for cytomegalovirus antigens. The 87-base-pair reads could not distinguish some IMGT-functional V segments, including TRBV6-2 and TRBV6-3, so those segments were excluded. Compared with the roughly 670-donor mean, donors in an Asian-associated ancestry cluster had fewer N-insertions in productive TCRs, according to a later genetic analysis. A further reported finding was that TCR beta sequences accurately predicted the HLA-A and HLA-B alleles for most subjects in the first cohort. According to a later analysis, TCR association rates differed among HLA loci, with DRB1 alleles showing the most associated TCRs and HLA-C alleles showing the fewest. In a later analysis, several top co-occurrence clusters were reported to appear linked to parvovirus B19, influenza, CMV and Epstein-Barr virus. A later analysis found that HLA-associated TCR beta chains were more clonally expanded and had lower generation probabilities than equally common non-associated chains. In a later analysis, some 18,000 TCR beta sequences were associated with specific HLA alleles at a false discovery rate of 0.05. A later genetic analysis associated a missense DCLRE1C variant with V-gene and J-gene trimming of TCR beta chains, and an independent cohort replicated the association. Fewer than 20 rarely observed V segments, including chromosome 9 orphons, were excluded from the earlier analysis of several hundred of the donors because counts were too low. Assigning TCR associations to individual alleles was difficult when HLA alleles, especially DR and DQ, strongly co-occurred. In this cohort, only TCR beta chains were sequenced, and detectable features were limited by the absence of alpha or paired-chain data. Linkage disequilibrium might explain the correlated functional status among segregating V segments, but an unknown experimental factor could not be excluded. Because HLA typing was unavailable for some donors at each locus, only the typed subset was used in association tests. A later analysis found that most CMV-associated TCR beta chains appeared HLA-restricted, with HLA associations seemingly driven largely by CMV exposure. It was suggested by the authors that the approach could potentially be generalized to other disease states and immunological phenotypes. A group of highly shared sequence variants was considered likely to be a technical artifact of the sequencing pipeline. CMV serostatus was the only immune exposure information available for the cohort. In an earlier analysis of around 600 of the donors, most TCR beta V segments were observed in productive rearrangements about 87% or about 30% of the time, broadly matching IMGT annotations. The classifier was reported to diagnose cytomegalovirus status with high specificity and sensitivity in both the original and validation cohorts. In the study, approximately 160 TCR beta chains were listed as associated with cytomegalovirus.

In the case of this clone: Its binding antigen is unknown. No clone much larger than this one lies a single base away; base qualities are absent.

The cohort consisted of 650 to 850 healthy bone marrow donors. At the time of sampling, every cohort member was nominally healthy, though immune exposures that went unrecorded were likely present. The donor was CMV seropositive and belonged to the group of some 290 seropositive cohort members. Every donor gave a peripheral blood sample, and the peripheral blood mononuclear cells from that sample were used for TCR beta sequencing. Genomic DNA extraction from the blood cell samples was performed with the Qiagen DNeasy Blood Extraction Kit. Libraries were prepared through the immunoSEQ multiplex PCR assay. The multiplex PCR relied on a mix of 60 forward primers for TCR Vbeta segments and 13 reverse primers for TCR Jbeta segments. Amplification of the CDR3 region of rearranged TCR beta genes was performed with a multiplex PCR assay on genomic DNA. On the Illumina HiSeq System, the amplified TCR beta libraries were sequenced as 87-base-pair reads. Per the authors' processing: A later analysis counted about 80 million unique TCR beta chains across the 640 or so repertoires, and 9 million to 14 million of these chains were shared by at least two donors. Raw reads were error-corrected and collapsed into unique sequences by a nearest-neighbor algorithm in which closely related sequences were merged to remove PCR and sequencing errors. Alignment of CDR3 sequences to IMGT reference sequences was used to assign V, D and J gene segments. For a sequence to be retained, a match of at least six nucleotides was required to both a V gene segment and a J gene segment. Rearrangements were called productive when the CDR3 lacked stop codons and stayed in frame with V and J; all others were non-productive. Following IMGT convention, CDR3 was defined as the stretch from the second conserved V-encoded cysteine up to the conserved J-encoded phenylalanine. The earlier analysis of 500 to 600 of the donors excluded sequences that lacked an unambiguous match to a single V gene segment. An earlier analysis of 587 of the donors called V segments functional above 56.7% productive rearrangements and segregating when the between-donor standard deviation exceeded 5%. A statistical classification framework was developed to diagnose cytomegalovirus status using the catalog of TCR beta chain sequences. In a later analysis, V and J genes were assigned by comparing TCR nucleotide sequences against IMGT/GENE-DB human TR gene sequences. The TCRdist pipeline was used in a later analysis to assign CDR3 sequences and most-parsimonious VDJ recombination scenarios. In a later analysis, each TCR beta chain was defined by its CDR3 amino acid sequence together with its V-gene family, and reads lacking a unique V-gene family were excluded. A later analysis removed 450 to 600 highly shared, low-generation-probability nucleotide sequences to deal with suspected cross-contamination and a sequencing artifact. For each public chain, a later analysis derived a clonal expansion index from normalized ranks of inferred template counts within each repertoire. In a later analysis, generation probabilities were computed using a VDJ recombination model fitted to out-of-frame rearrangements, and the results were checked against IGoR. Hypergeometric tests were used in a later analysis to score TCR-TCR, TCR-HLA and TCR-CMV co-occurrence, with a repertoire-size bias correction applied to the TCR pairs. False discovery rates were estimated in a later analysis by permuting HLA or CMV assignments 20 times. In a later analysis, co-occurring TCRs were grouped using DBSCAN, with TCRdist sequence similarity added in when clustering inside HLA-allele-positive subsets. For co-occurrence clustering, repertoires with fewer than 30,000 or more than 120,000 public chains were excluded, along with five repertoires with anomalous nucleotide sharing. TCRdb took over this immuneACCESS table, retaining in-frame rearrangements with V and J assigned. Such tables are incomplete; in checked studies, under half of the missing clones stem from an unresolved V gene, and the remainder is unexplained. V and J calls and clone size are copied from that table; D and trimming were computed from the DNA. The sample table holds about 69,000 clones, of which 60% to 75% were seen once. The top ten constitute 11% of the sample.

The CDR3 numbers 12 residues from cysteine through phenylalanine. Only the CDR3 part of the read is kept: 36 bases, read in frame from the first base. Trimming at the junction amounts to 3 bases on V and 6 bases on J, and the germline ends lie 11 bases apart. The germline V gene gives CDR1 as SQVTM and CDR2 as ANQGSEA. The specimen sequenced was PBMCs. The receptor's source is an older woman in good health and CMV-seropositive. The rearrangement combines TRBV29-1 with TRBJ1-2; the D region possibly corresponds to TRBD1 (5 bases align). DNA sequence: TGCAGCGTTGACGGGGGAAGGAATGGCTACACCTTC. It translates as CSVDGGRNGYTF.